In this sample, the clone carrying this T cell receptor (beta chain) turned up once. The source of the sample is a study of blood T cell repertoires in COVID-19. Study as a whole: T cells, B-cell-depleted T cells, or PBMCs supplied cDNA or gDNA.

The CDR3 consists of 16 residues. Germline assignment: CDR1 MGHRA and CDR2 YSYEKL. J gave up 0 bases and V 4 bases, and 5 bases lay outside the gene matches. Authors' analysis steps: Reference gene primers were amplified, and this amplification served to estimate nucleated cell counts. The protocol was immunoSEQ multiplex PCR, while the TCRdb copy is restricted to in-frame clones and leaves out a portion. V, J and clone size are those of that table, while D and trimming were read from the DNA. The sample contains 100,000 to 150,000 clones, more than 75% of which appear only once. The source of this sequence is a human donor in a cohort sampled during active COVID-19. The chain links TRBV4-1 to TRBJ2-3, with 9 bases matching TRBD2. Sequencing input: peripheral blood. Here the CDR3 reads CASSPTSGLSTDTQYF. As DNA, the CDR3 is TGCGCCAGCAGCCCGACTAGCGGACTAAGCACAGATACGCAGTATTTT.